The next 10 T cell receptor beta chains were all read from a single sample in a study of T cell responses to AZD1222 COVID-19 vaccine. The method was immunoSEQ multiplex PCR; TCRdb's version includes in-frame clones alone and lacks a portion of them. The profile shows roughly 150,000 clones, 91% of them singletons. The sample was peripheral blood, taken on day 0 of AZD1222 vaccination. These receptors originate from an adult in good health.

This clone was recorded only once. The chain carries TRBV30 and TRBJ1-5; no firm D call. The CDR3 totals 13 residues. Trimming cost V 2 bases and J 7 bases, with 12 bases left between them. CDR1 and CDR2 from the germline V gene are GTSNPN and SVGIG (reference sequence). DNA of the CDR3: TGTGCCTGGAGTCCCTCGGTAGAACAGCCCCAGCATTTT. It yields the protein CAWSPSVEQPQHF.

This CDR3 is CASSWSVPNEKLFF. CDR3 sequence (DNA): TGTGCCAGCAGTTGGAGTGTTCCTAATGAAAAACTGTTTTTT. The rearrangement links TRBV6-2 or TRBV6-3 to TRBJ1-4; D is ambiguous. Trimming took off 4 bases at V and 3 bases at J, with 9 bases between the two ends. The CDR3 runs to 14 residues. Germline loops: CDR1 MNHEY, CDR2 SVGEGT.

The chain joins TRBV28 to TRBJ1-3, with D hard to call. The V end lost 8 bases, the J end lost 2 bases, and 7 bases lay between the germline ends. This CDR3 is 12 amino acids long. Germline V gene lookup returns CDR1 MDHEN and CDR2 SYDVKM. The CDR3 reads CASRPTGNTIYF. The CDR3 DNA reads TGTGCCAGCCGGCCGACTGGAAACACCATATATTTT. The full variable domain, completed using reference TRBV28 and TRBJ1-3, is DVKVTQSSRYLVKRTGEKVFLECVQDMDHENMFWYRQDPGLGLRLIYFSYDVKMKEKGDIPEGYSVSREKKERFSLILESASTNQTSMYLCASRPTGNTIYFGEGSWLTVV.

V is TRBV5-4 and J is TRBJ1-1; the match to TRBD1 covers 9 bases. Unmatched junction bases numbered 6, after V lost 4 bases and J lost 5 bases. Germline V CDR1 and CDR2: SGHNT, YYREEE (reference sequence). CDR3 length: 14 residues. This chain's CDR3 is CASSRGQGGTEAFF. The CDR3 bases are TGTGCCAGCAGCCGGGGACAGGGAGGTACTGAAGCTTTCTTT.

V usage is TRBV7-8 and J usage is TRBJ1-5; D might be TRBD1 (5 bases). Deletions cut 1 base from V and 1 base from J, with 8 bases between. CDR3 length equals 15 residues. CDR1 is SGHVS and CDR2 is FQNEAQ in the germline V gene. CDR3 bases: TGTGCCAGCAGCTTAGTCCAGGGAAGCAATCAGCCCCAGCATTTT. It specifies CASSLVQGSNQPQHF.

The rearrangement uses TRBV11-3 and TRBJ2-3; D is perhaps TRBD2 (6 bases). Trimming pared 4 bases from V and 6 bases from J, leaving 17 bases between. The CDR3 is 15 amino acids. Germline V gene sequence: CDR1 SGHNT, CDR2 YENEEA. CDR3 amino acids: CASSSGPFSGDTQYF. The CDR3 nucleotides are TGTGCCAGCAGCTCGGGTCCTTTTAGCGGTGATACGCAGTATTTT.

This chain links TRBV7-9 with TRBJ2-7; 12 bases map to TRBD2. Looked up from germline, CDR1 is SEHNR and CDR2 is FQNEAQ (reference sequence). The CDR3 runs to 16 residues. With V trimmed by 5 bases and J by 3 bases, 8 bases remained unmatched. The CDR3 reads CASSPWTSGALYEQYF. In nucleotides, the CDR3 is TGTGCCAGCAGCCCATGGACTAGCGGGGCACTCTACGAGCAGTACTTC.

The genes are TRBV3-1 (or the pseudogene TRBV3-2) and TRBJ2-1; 7 bases align to TRBD2. From germline, CDR1 is LGHDT and CDR2 YNNKEL (reference sequence). With 4 bases clipped from V and 4 bases from J, the junction kept 7 bases outside the gene matches. This CDR3 has 15 amino acids. The CDR3 nucleotides read TGTGCCAGCAGCCCTTCGGGACTACAATACAATGAGCAGTTCTTC. Translating it yields CASSPSGLQYNEQFF.

The rearrangement uses TRBV5-4 and TRBJ1-2, with 7 bases lining up with TRBD1. Losses at the gene ends were 5 bases for V and 4 bases for J; bases not matched to a gene: 8. The length of the CDR3 is 14 residues. Germline V gene data show CDR1 as SGHNT and CDR2 as YYREEE (reference sequence). The CDR3 DNA reads TGTGCCAGCAGTCTAGACAGGGCGGGCTATGGCTACACCTTC. This sequence encodes CASSLDRAGYGYTF. Complete variable domain (other parts from reference TRBV5-4 and TRBJ1-2): ETGVTQSPTHLIKTRGQQVTLRCSSQSGHNTVSWYQQALGQGPQFIFQYYREEENGRGNFPPRFSGLQFPNYSSELNVNALELDDSALYLCASSLDRAGYGYTFGSGTRLTVV.

This chain uses TRBV11-2 with TRBJ2-5, with D unclear. CDR3 length: 15 amino acids. The ends were cut back, 0 bases at V and 5 bases at J, with 13 bases in the middle. Germline assignment: CDR1 SGHAT and CDR2 FQNNGV. The CDR3 sequence is CASSLEGWGLETQYF. CDR3 bases: TGTGCCAGCAGCTTAGAAGGGTGGGGTTTGGAGACCCAGTACTTC.